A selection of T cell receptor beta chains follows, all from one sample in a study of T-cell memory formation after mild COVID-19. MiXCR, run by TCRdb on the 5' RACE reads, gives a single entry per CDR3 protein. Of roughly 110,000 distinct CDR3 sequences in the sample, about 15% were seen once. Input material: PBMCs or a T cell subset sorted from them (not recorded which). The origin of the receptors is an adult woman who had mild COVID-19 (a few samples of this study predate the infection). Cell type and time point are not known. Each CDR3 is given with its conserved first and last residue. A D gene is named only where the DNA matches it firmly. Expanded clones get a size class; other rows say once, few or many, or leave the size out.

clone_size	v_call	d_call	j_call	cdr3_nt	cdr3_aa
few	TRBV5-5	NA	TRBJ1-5	TGTGCCAGCAGCTGGGGGGACGTGAAGGGCAATCAGCCCCAGCATTTT	CASSWGDVKGNQPQHF
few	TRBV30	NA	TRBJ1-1	TGTGCCTGGAGTGTAAAGGGTACCCGACGGTGGGCTGAAGCTTTCTTT	CAWSVKGTRRWAEAFF
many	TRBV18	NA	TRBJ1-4	TGTGCCAGCTCACCTAAACGAGGCGGAGATCCAACTAATGAAAAACTGTTTTTT	CASSPKRGGDPTNEKLFF
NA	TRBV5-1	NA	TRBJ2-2	TGCGCCAGCAGCTTGGGCCGGGGATACAGCTACACCGGGGAGCTGTTTTTT	CASSLGRGYSYTGELFF
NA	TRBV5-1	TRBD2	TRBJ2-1	TGCGCCAGCAGTTACGGGACTAGCGATAGCTCCTACAATGAGCAGTTCTTC	CASSYGTSDSSYNEQFF
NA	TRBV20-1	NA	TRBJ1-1	TGCAGTGCTAGAGACCGCCGGGGCACTGAAGCTTTCTTT	CSARDRRGTEAFF
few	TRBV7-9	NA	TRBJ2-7	TGTGCCAGCAGCTCCCGGGACTACGAGCAGTACTTC	CASSSRDYEQYF
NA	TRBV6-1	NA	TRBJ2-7	TGTGCCAGCAGTGAACCGGGTTACTACGAGCAGTACTTC	CASSEPGYYEQYF
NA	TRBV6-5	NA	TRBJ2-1	TGTGCCAGCAGTTACGGCGAGCGAATGGGGATTGGCGAGCAGTTCTTC	CASSYGERMGIGEQFF
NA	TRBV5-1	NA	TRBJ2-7	TGCGCCAGCAGTTACGACAACTCCTACGAGCAGTACTTC	CASSYDNSYEQYF
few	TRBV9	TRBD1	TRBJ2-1	TGTGCCAGCAGCGGGGGGACAGGGACGGGCAATGAGCAGTTCTTC	CASSGGTGTGNEQFF
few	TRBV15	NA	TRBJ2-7	TGTGCCACCAGCAGAGGGGGGCAGACGGCCTACGAGCAGTACTTC	CATSRGGQTAYEQYF
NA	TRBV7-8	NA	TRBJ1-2	TGTGCCAGCAGCTTAGTAATTGACGGCTTCTATGGCTACACCTTC	CASSLVIDGFYGYTF
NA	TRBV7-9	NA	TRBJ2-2	TGTGCCAGCAGCCTAACTAGCTCCGGGGAGCTGTTTTTT	CASSLTSSGELFF
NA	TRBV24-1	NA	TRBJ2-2	TGTGCCACCAGTGACATGAGGAGGTTGGACACCGGGGAGCTGTTTTTT	CATSDMRRLDTGELFF
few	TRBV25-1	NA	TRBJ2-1	TGTGCCAGCAGGGGCGGGGCAAAAAGCTCCTACAATGAGCAGTTCTTC	CASRGGAKSSYNEQFF
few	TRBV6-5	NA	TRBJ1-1	TGTGCCAGCAGTTACTCCGGATACACTGAAGCTTTCTTT	CASSYSGYTEAFF
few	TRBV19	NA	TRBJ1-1	TGTGCCAGTAGAACCGGGACATCCGTTACCACTGAAGCTTTCTTT	CASRTGTSVTTEAFF
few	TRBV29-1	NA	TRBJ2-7	TGCAGCGTTGGTGGGTACGAGCAGTACTTC	CSVGGYEQYF
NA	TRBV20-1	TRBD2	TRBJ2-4	TGCAGTGCGGACCGGACTAGCGGGGGTCCACTAGCCAAAAACATTCAGTACTTC	CSADRTSGGPLAKNIQYF
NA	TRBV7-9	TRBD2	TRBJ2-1	TGTGCCAGCAGCCTAGCGGGCGGAGCGGGAGGGCCCAATGAGCAGTTCTTC	CASSLAGGAGGPNEQFF
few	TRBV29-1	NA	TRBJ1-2	TGCAGCGTTGACCGTTATGGGGATGGCTACACCTTC	CSVDRYGDGYTF
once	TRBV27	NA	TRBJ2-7	TGTGCCAGCAGCGACACCTACTCCTACGAGCAGTACTTC	CASSDTYSYEQYF
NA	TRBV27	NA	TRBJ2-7	TGTGCCAGTTCGTCAGCGGAGAGCTCCTACGAGCAGTACTTC	CASSSAESSYEQYF
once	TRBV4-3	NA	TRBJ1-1	TGCGCCAGCAGCCAAGAGACTCTAACACAGGGGAACACTGAAGCTTTCTTT	CASSQETLTQGNTEAFF
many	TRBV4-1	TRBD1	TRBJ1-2	TGCGCCAGCAGCCAAGGATCGACAGGGGATGGCTACACCTTC	CASSQGSTGDGYTF
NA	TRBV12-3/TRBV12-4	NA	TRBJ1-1	TGTGCCAGCAGTTTCCCAGGGGAAAGGGCTGAAGCTTTCTTT	CASSFPGERAEAFF
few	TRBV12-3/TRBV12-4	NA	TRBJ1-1	TGTGCCAGCAGCCAGGTCGCGAGGAACACTGAAGCTTTCTTT	CASSQVARNTEAFF
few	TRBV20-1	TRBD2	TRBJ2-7	TGCAGTGCCCCAGATACTAGCGGGAGCTCCTACGAGCAGTACTTC	CSAPDTSGSSYEQYF
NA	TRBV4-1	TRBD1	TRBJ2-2	TGCGCCAGCAGCCCAGGCCCCCGACAGGGGAACACCGGGGAGCTGTTTTTT	CASSPGPRQGNTGELFF
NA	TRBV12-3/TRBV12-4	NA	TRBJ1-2	TGTGCCAGCAGTCACGACGGTCTCTATGGCTACACCTTC	CASSHDGLYGYTF
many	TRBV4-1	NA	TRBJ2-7	TGCGCCAGCAGCCAAGAGACGGGGGCGGCCTACGAGCAGTACTTC	CASSQETGAAYEQYF
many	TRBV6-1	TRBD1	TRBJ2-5	TGTGCCAGCAGTGAAGCGACAGGGGGCCCAGAGACCCAGTACTTC	CASSEATGGPETQYF
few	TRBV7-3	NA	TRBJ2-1	TGTGCCAGCAGCCAGGACCTGTGGGCCAACAATGAGCAGTTCTTC	CASSQDLWANNEQFF
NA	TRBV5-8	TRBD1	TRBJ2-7	TGTGCCAGCAGCTTAAGAGGACAGGGACACGAGCAGTACTTC	CASSLRGQGHEQYF
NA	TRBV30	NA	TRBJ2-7	TGTGCCTGGAGTTCCCGAAGGCGAAGCTCCTACGAGCAGTACTTC	CAWSSRRRSSYEQYF
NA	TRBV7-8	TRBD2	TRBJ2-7	TGTGCCAGCAGGGTAGCGGGGGTAAGCTCCTACGAGCAGTACTTC	CASRVAGVSSYEQYF
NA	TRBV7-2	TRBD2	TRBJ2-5	TGTGCCAGCAGCTTACCAGCGGGGGGGCCACAAGAGACCCAGTACTTC	CASSLPAGGPQETQYF
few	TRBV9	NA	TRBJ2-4	TGTGCCAGCAGCCCCTCATCGGGTGTGGGCATTCAGTACTTC	CASSPSSGVGIQYF
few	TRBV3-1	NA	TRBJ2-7	TGTGCCAGCAGCCAAGATCCCAGCCGCGAGCAGTACTTC	CASSQDPSREQYF
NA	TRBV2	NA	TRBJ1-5	TGTGCCAGCAGGGATAGGGGTGGGCCCCAGCATTTT	CASRDRGGPQHF
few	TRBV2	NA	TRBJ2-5	TGTGCCAGCATGGGTGGGGAAGAGACCCAGTACTTC	CASMGGEETQYF
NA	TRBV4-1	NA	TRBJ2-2	TGCGCCAGCAGCCCCCAGAGGGGTGGCGGGGAGCTGTTTTTT	CASSPQRGGGELFF
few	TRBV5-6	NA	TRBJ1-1	TGTGCCAGCAGCCCGAGCCCGAACACTGAAGCTTTCTTT	CASSPSPNTEAFF
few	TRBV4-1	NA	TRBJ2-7	TGCGCCAGCAGCCAAGAGTACGGGGTTAACTCCTACGAGCAGTACTTC	CASSQEYGVNSYEQYF
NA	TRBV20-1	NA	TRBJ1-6	TGCAGTGCTAGAGATTATGATCGTTCTAATTCACCCCTCCACTTT	CSARDYDRSNSPLHF
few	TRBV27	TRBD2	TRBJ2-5	TGTGCCAGCAGTTGGTATAGCGGGGACCAAGAGACCCAGTACTTC	CASSWYSGDQETQYF
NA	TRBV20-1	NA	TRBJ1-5	TGCAGTGCTAGAGAAGAAGGTGAGCAGCCCCAGCATTTT	CSAREEGEQPQHF
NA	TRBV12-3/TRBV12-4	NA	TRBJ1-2	TGTGCCAGCAGTTTAACAGCCTATCCTAACTATGGCTACACCTTC	CASSLTAYPNYGYTF
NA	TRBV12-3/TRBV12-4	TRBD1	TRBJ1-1	TGTGCCAGCACCACTCAGGGGGGCGCTGAAGCTTTCTTT	CASTTQGGAEAFF
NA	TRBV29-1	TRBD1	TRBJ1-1	TGCAGCGTTGTTAATAGCGACAGGGGGACCAGAGTTTACACTGAAGCTTTCTTT	CSVVNSDRGTRVYTEAFF
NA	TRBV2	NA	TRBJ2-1	TGTGCCAGCACTTTAAGCGGAGATCCCTACAATGAGCAGTTCTTC	CASTLSGDPYNEQFF
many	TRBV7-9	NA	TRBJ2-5	TGTGCCAGCAGCCGAGAAGAGACCCAGTACTTC	CASSREETQYF